This T cell receptor beta chain was captured by sequencing in a study of blood T cells in healthy people across ages. Study conclusions and caveats: Observed TCR beta diversity per million T cells went down as age went up. This fall followed a roughly linear course with age.

Primers used in a second PCR of about 6 to 11 cycles were a sample-barcoded 5' primer and a J-beta primer mix. TCRdb redid the calling of the 5' RACE reads with MiXCR, one entry per CDR3 protein. The sample has about 1.8 million distinct CDR3 sequences; 40% to 55% are singletons. This clonotype was counted between two and nine times. What it binds is not known. CDR1 and CDR2 from the germline V gene are MNHEY and SMNVEV (reference sequence). This CDR3 comprises 14 residues. Trimming took 6 bases from V and 6 from J; bases not matched to a gene: 8. The chain recombines TRBV27 with TRBJ2-7; 10 nucleotides align to TRBD2. This TCR derives from a woman in her 40s in good health. Sample: blood. The CDR3 nucleotides read TGTGCCAGCAGGATAGCGGGGGGTTCGACCGAGCAGTACTTC. Translated, it gives CASRIAGGSTEQYF.